The sequence of this T cell receptor beta chain was determined in a study of CXCR3-negative and CXCR3-positive naive CD8 T cells (dated by TCRdb to the late 2010s). Regarding the complete study: In total, 110 million to 150 million TRB reads were obtained, corresponding to roughly 1.5 +/- 0.3 million reads per library. TRBV-TRBJ cluster analysis included naive subsets from a handful of donors and memory cells from 3 donors. The diversity and physicochemical repertoire analyses included approximately ten donors pooled from two independent experiments. The full study reports these points: Repertoire diversity was comparably high in both naive subsets but much lower in memory CD8+ T cells. Because surface CD5, which has been linked to self-reactivity in mice, was comparable between naive subsets, TCR interaction strength was also inferred from TRB CDR3 physicochemical properties. Naive CXCR3-negative and CXCR3-positive cells from the same donor showed similar TRBV-TRBJ usage, whereas memory cells showed distinct patterns. CXCR3 expression partially decreased after cryopreservation, so most assays used freshly isolated PBMCs. Compared with CXCR3-negative naive cells, CXCR3-positive naive cells had TRB CDR3s with higher hydrophobicity (lower Kidera factor 4), lower energy, and higher strength and volume indices.

Each CD8+ T cell subset was flow-sorted in triplicate, and some 310,000 cells per subset were placed directly into RLT lysis buffer. To keep memory contaminants out, a stringent definition of naive CD8+ T cells was applied: CD45RO-CCR7+CD27+CD95-. Peripheral blood mononuclear cells were isolated from buffy coats by standard density gradient centrifugation. A FACSAria III was used to flow-sort naive CD8+ T cells into CXCR3-negative and CXCR3-positive populations. An RNeasy Mini Kit was used to extract total RNA from the sorted cells. Points on this clonotype: Its target antigen remains unknown.

From its cysteine to its phenylalanine, the CDR3 spans 16 amino acids. Only the protein is on record. Data came from a NextSeq 550. The Human TCR Profiling Kit (MiLaboratory) was used to make UMI-labeled 5' RACE TRB cDNA libraries. The full amount of extracted RNA was used for cDNA synthesis, and the full amount of resulting cDNA was used for PCR amplification. Libraries were prepared in parallel with an identical number of PCR cycles. The study's processing was this. About 49,000 +/- 11,000 unique UMI-labeled TRB cDNA molecules per library were extracted with MIGEC and MiXCR, with at least two reads per UMI required. On average, approximately 40,000 +/- 10,000 functional in-frame TRB CDR3 nucleotide clonotypes lacking stop codons were found per library. Diversity metrics, including normalized Shannon-Wiener and Chao1, were computed in VDJtools after downsampling to 5000 UMI-labeled TRB molecules per sample. Clonotype-size-weighted physicochemical properties of the central five CDR3 residues (interaction energy, strength, volume and Kidera factor 4) were computed in VDJtools. One entry per CDR3 protein sequence results from the TCRdb reprocessing of the reads, with DNA left out. The authors' filters were not applied to this entry. The sample's own table lists 120,000 or so distinct CDR3 sequences. Roughly 0.62% of the sample comes from the top ten.

The chain links TRBV12-3 or TRBV12-4 with TRBJ2-1; TCRdb calls TRBD1, which cannot be checked without DNA. Specimen: naive CXCR3+ CD8+ T cells from blood. The sample's cell subset or site label, in plain terms: CD45RO-CCR7+CD27+CD95- naive CD8+ T cells expressing CXCR3 (TNR3+). The origin of this receptor is a human donor in good health. Some clones in this sample may be carry-over from other donors' samples. The CDR3 region reads CASSYISGGPYNEQFF.